Reported below is one T cell receptor beta chain. The sample is drawn from a study of OX40 agonist ivuxolimab in advanced cancers. Germline-derived CDR1 and CDR2 are SGHAT and FQNNGV. The V and J ends lost 5 bases and 4 bases, in that order; junction bases with no gene match: 5. This CDR3 spans 14 amino acids. Produced via immunoSEQ multiplex PCR; TCRdb's table is partial and in-frame only. The sample holds roughly 48,000 clones, 80% to 90% seen once. This TCR was recovered from an adult with an advanced solid tumor such as melanoma, head and neck, liver or kidney cancer. V usage is TRBV11-2 and J usage is TRBJ1-2, with 9 bases fitting TRBD1. Sequences were derived from CD4+ or CD8+ T cells sorted from blood, sampled in a trial of the OX40 agonist ivuxolimab. The CDR3 protein is CASSLGQGFYGYTF. The CDR3 DNA sequence: TGTGCCAGCAGCCTGGGACAGGGATTCTATGGCTACACCTTC.